The rows below give T cell receptor beta chains drawn from one sample of a study of cytomegalovirus exposure and HLA in healthy donors. Profiling relied on immunoSEQ multiplex PCR, and the TCRdb table lists in-frame clones only, not all of them. The profile shows about 160,000 clones, 70% to 85% of them singletons. Source material: PBMCs. All receptors derive from a male donor in good health and CMV-seronegative. CDR3s include the opening cysteine and the closing phenylalanine or tryptophan. D genes are given only for firm matches. The size entry is marked missing in some rows and otherwise reads once, few, many or a size class.

d_gene | abundance | j_gene | v_gene | CDR3nt | CDR3aa
. | . | TRBJ2-2 | TRBV6-5 | TGTGCCAGCAGTCAGCGGACAGCGAACACCGGGGAGCTGTTTTTT | CASSQRTANTGELFF
. | . | TRBJ2-4 | TRBV18 | TGTGCCAGCTCACCACTCGAAAACATTCAGTACTTC | CASSPLENIQYF
TRBD2 | once | TRBJ2-3 | TRBV4-2 | TGTGCCAGCAGCCAAGACGCGGGAGGGTATAGCACAGATACGCAGTATTTT | CASSQDAGGYSTDTQYF
. | . | TRBJ2-7 | TRBV4-2 | TGTGCCAGCAGCCAAGACGGCTCTAGCTCCTACGAGCAGTACTTC | CASSQDGSSSYEQYF
. | . | TRBJ1-2 | TRBV29-1 | TGCAGCGTTTGGTTTTTAAACAGGGACATGGGCTACACCTTC | CSVWFLNRDMGYTF
. | . | TRBJ2-3 | TRBV11-3 | TGTGCCAGCAGCTTAGAATTCGGGGTTGCCGATACGCAGTATTTT | CASSLEFGVADTQYF
. | . | TRBJ1-1 | TRBV7-9 | TGTGCCAGCAGCTTAAGTTCAGGGGTTAGCACTGAAGCTTTCTTT | CASSLSSGVSTEAFF
TRBD1 | . | TRBJ1-4 | TRBV9 | TGTGCCAGCAGCGTCGGACAGGGACCTAATGAAAAACTGTTTTTT | CASSVGQGPNEKLFF
. | . | TRBJ1-1 | TRBV6-6 | TGTGCCAGCAGTTACTCGGTCAGGATGAACACTGAAGCTTTCTTT | CASSYSVRMNTEAFF
. | . | TRBJ1-1 | TRBV6-1 | TGTGCCATCAAGACAGGTCTGAACACTGAAGCTTTCTTT | CAIKTGLNTEAFF
TRBD1 | . | TRBJ2-1 | TRBV4-2 | TGTGCCAGCAGCCAAGATAGTGCGGGACAGGGTATCAATGAGCAGTTCTTC | CASSQDSAGQGINEQFF
. | . | TRBJ2-3 | TRBV7-2 | TGTGCCAGCAGCTGGGACAATAGAAATACGCAGTATTTT | CASSWDNRNTQYF
. | . | TRBJ2-2 | TRBV7-2 | TGTGCCAGCAGTCTTTCGGGGGTACGCACCGGGGAGCTGTTTTTT | CASSLSGVRTGELFF
. | . | TRBJ2-2 | TRBV21-1 | TGTGTGCCCCATGTCGGGGGTCCGTACACCGGGGAGCTGTTTTTT | CVPHVGGPYTGELFF
TRBD1 | . | TRBJ2-7 | TRBV4-2 | TGTGCCAGCAGCCAAGGGGGGGGACAGGGGTACGAGCAGTACTTC | CASSQGGGQGYEQYF
. | . | TRBJ2-5 | TRBV7-9 | TGTGCCAGCAGCCCCGGACTGGGGTACCAAGAGACCCAGTACTTC | CASSPGLGYQETQYF
TRBD1 | few | TRBJ2-3 | TRBV11-3 | TGTGCCAGCAGCCAGGGACAGCAGGGTTTCACAGATACGCAGTATTTT | CASSQGQQGFTDTQYF
. | few | TRBJ1-5 | TRBV19 | TGTGCCAGTATCGGACAGTCGGGTCAGCCCCAGCATTTT | CASIGQSGQPQHF
. | . | TRBJ2-1 | TRBV9 | TGTGCCAGCAGCGTACCAGGGGACAATGAGCAGTTCTTC | CASSVPGDNEQFF
TRBD1 | . | TRBJ1-3 | TRBV7-9 | TGTGCCAGCAGCCCTGGACAGGGCACTTCCCAGTACATATATTTT | CASSPGQGTSQYIYF
TRBD2 | . | TRBJ2-1 | TRBV7-3 | TGTGCCAGCAGCCCCGGACTAGCGGGAGGGTTGGTCGATGAGCAGTTCTTC | CASSPGLAGGLVDEQFF
TRBD2 | few | TRBJ2-7 | TRBV4-2 | TGTGCCAGCAGCCCGGGACTAGGAGACGAGCAGTACTTC | CASSPGLGDEQYF
. | . | TRBJ2-7 | TRBV7-6 | TGTGCCAGCAGCCTCGGGGTATCCTACGAGCAGTACTTC | CASSLGVSYEQYF
. | . | TRBJ2-2 | TRBV5-1 | TGCGCCAGCAGCTTGTCGGCAGGGTCTACCACCGGGGAGCTGTTTTTT | CASSLSAGSTTGELFF
TRBD2 | . | TRBJ2-1 | TRBV7-8 | TGTGCCAGCAGCCCCGGGGGTAGCGGGGGCATGAGCTCCTACAATGAGCAGTTCTTC | CASSPGGSGGMSSYNEQFF
TRBD1 | . | TRBJ1-2 | TRBV6-1 | TGTGCCAGCAGTGAGGGACAGGGGCTGGGTGTCTATGGCTACACCTTC | CASSEGQGLGVYGYTF
TRBD2 | . | TRBJ2-7 | TRBV15 | TGTGCCACCAGCAGAGGGACTAGCGGGGACTACGAGCAGTACTTC | CATSRGTSGDYEQYF
. | . | TRBJ2-7 | TRBV5-6 | TGTGCCAGCAGCCTGGGACTCCCCTCCTACGAGCAGTACTTC | CASSLGLPSYEQYF
. | . | TRBJ2-3 | TRBV7-2 | TGTGCCAGCAGAGAACGGACAGCTAGCACAGATACGCAGTATTTT | CASRERTASTDTQYF
. | . | TRBJ2-5 | TRBV7-2 | TGTGCCAGCATTAAAGGAGCGCTTAACCAAGAGACCCAGTACTTC | CASIKGALNQETQYF
TRBD2 | once | TRBJ2-3 | TRBV6-1 | TGTGCCAGCAGTTTAGGACTAGCGGGCACAGATACGCAGTATTTT | CASSLGLAGTDTQYF
TRBD1 | . | TRBJ2-5 | TRBV5-4 | TGTGCCAGCAGCTCCGACAGGGGAGAGACCCAGTACTTC | CASSSDRGETQYF
. | . | TRBJ1-1 | TRBV28 | TGTGCCTCTTCGACATCGAACACTGAAGCTTTCTTT | CASSTSNTEAFF
TRBD1 | few | TRBJ2-7 | TRBV7-3 | TGTGCCAGCAGCCGAGGGACAGGGGGCGGTTACGAGCAGTACTTC | CASSRGTGGGYEQYF
TRBD2 | . | TRBJ2-2 | TRBV11-3 | TGTGCCAGCAGCCTCTACTCCTCCCCTGCGGGAGCCGGGGAGCTGTTTTTT | CASSLYSSPAGAGELFF
TRBD2 | . | TRBJ2-5 | TRBV5-6 | TGTGCCAGCAGCTATTGGACTAGCGCGGGGGGAGACCGAGAGACCCAGTACTTC | CASSYWTSAGGDRETQYF
TRBD2 | . | TRBJ2-7 | TRBV9 | TGTGCCAGCAGCGTAGGGGGGGGGAACTACGAGCAGTACTTC | CASSVGGGNYEQYF
. | . | TRBJ2-7 | TRBV6-1 | TGTGCCAGCGGCTCCTTGACAGTCTCCTACGAGCAGTACTTC | CASGSLTVSYEQYF
. | . | TRBJ2-5 | TRBV9 | TGTGCCAGCAGCGTAGTAAGTTCGGGAGAGACCCAGTACTTC | CASSVVSSGETQYF
TRBD2 | once | TRBJ2-7 | TRBV6-6 | TGTGCCAGCAGTTACGCGGGAGGGAGCTCCTACGAGCAGTACTTC | CASSYAGGSSYEQYF
. | . | TRBJ2-4 | TRBV19 | TGTGCCAGTAGATCGGTGGCAGGGGCCCCCAAATTAGCCAAAAACATTCAGTACTTC | CASRSVAGAPKLAKNIQYF
. | . | TRBJ2-7 | TRBV9 | TGTGCCAGCAGCGTAGGGGCCCTCTCCTACGAGCAGTACTTC | CASSVGALSYEQYF
TRBD1 | . | TRBJ2-5 | TRBV11-3 | TGTGCCAGCAGCCCGGGACAGAAAGAGACCCAGTACTTC | CASSPGQKETQYF
. | . | TRBJ1-1 | TRBV5-4 | TGTGCCAGCAGCTCCCCGGGTCCAAAAGGCACTGAAGCTTTCTTT | CASSSPGPKGTEAFF
. | . | TRBJ2-5 | TRBV30 | TGTGCCTGGGGACAGCAAGAGACCCAGTACTTC | CAWGQQETQYF
. | . | TRBJ1-2 | TRBV27 | TGTGCCAGCAGTTTAGACCCGCGGGGAGCGAACTATGGCTACACCTTC | CASSLDPRGANYGYTF